This entry lists 28 T cell receptor beta chains sequenced from one sample in a study of T-cell reconstitution after alpha-beta-depleted transplantation in children. Unique molecular identifiers were built into the TCRbeta library. One entry per CDR3 protein results from TCRdb running MiXCR on the PCR reads. The data contain hundreds of thousands of distinct CDR3 sequences, 15% to 20% of them seen just once; the ten biggest clones take up approximately 5%. The source was PBMCs, mostly from graft donor cells, collected 360 days after TCRalphabeta/CD19-depleted stem cell transplant. These receptors came from a male patient aged 10 to 17 who had a stem cell transplant for acute lymphoblastic leukemia, so the T cells may come from the graft donor.

The V call is TRBV14, the J call TRBJ2-3, with 10 positions matching TRBD2. V shed 4 bases and J 6 bases; nucleotides not matched to a gene: 13. CDR1 and CDR2 (germline): SGHDN, FVKESK. This CDR3 comprises 17 residues. The DNA for the CDR3 is TGTGCCAGCAGCCGAAAGTTGGGACTAGCGCGGAACGATACGCAGTATTTT. Translation gives CASSRKLGLARNDTQYF.

This clonotype was recorded a few times. The chain combines TRBV5-6 with TRBJ2-1; D perhaps matches TRBD2 (5 bases). CDR3 length: 16 amino acids. Trimming took 4 bases from V and 4 from J, leaving 18 bases between them. Germline assignment: CDR1 SGHDT and CDR2 YYEEEE. CDR3 coding DNA: TGTGCCAGCAGCCCTCTAGGAGTAGGAGGATACAATGAGCAGTTCTTC. This codes for CASSPLGVGGYNEQFF.

This clonotype was detected only a few times. This chain uses TRBV5-1 with TRBJ2-7; D is perhaps TRBD1 or TRBD2 (6 bases each). The CDR3 runs to 13 residues. With 4 bases removed from V and 5 bases from J, the gap between germline ends came to 13 bases. From germline, CDR1 is SGHRS and CDR2 YFSETQ. The CDR3 DNA reads as TGCGCCAGCAGCCCCTACAGGGAGGACGAGCAGTACTTC. Translating gives CASSPYREDEQYF.

The rearrangement uses TRBV7-2 and TRBJ2-2, with 7 bases aligning to TRBD2. CDR1 is SGHTA and CDR2 is FQGNSA in the germline V gene. J was trimmed by 5 bases and V by 5 bases; bases with no gene match: 5. The CDR3 is made up of 14 amino acids. CDR3 nucleotide sequence: TGTGCCAGCAGCCTTAGCGGGCAGACCGGGGAGCTGTTTTTT. This encodes CASSLSGQTGELFF.

This clonotype was observed a handful of times. The rearrangement uses TRBV12-3 or TRBV12-4 and TRBJ2-7; the match to TRBD2 covers 14 bases. The length of the CDR3 is 16 residues. V lost 3 bases and J lost 9; bases outside the gene matches: 10. The CDR3 protein is CASSLGLAGVGGRQYF. The CDR3 coding sequence is TGTGCCAGCAGTTTGGGACTAGCGGGAGTAGGGGGTCGGCAGTACTTC.

This clonotype was picked up a small number of times. This rearrangement joins TRBV5-7 to TRBJ1-3; D ambiguous. TRBV5-7 is treated as an ORF (open reading frame) with a function not yet certain. CDR3 size: 16 residues. V dropped 3 bases and J dropped 0 bases, with 13 bases sitting between them. As DNA, the CDR3 is TGTGCCAGCAGCTGCCCTCGTTTTTGCTCTGGAAACACCATATATTTT. It specifies CASSCPRFCSGNTIYF.

In this sample, this clonotype turned up many times. The V and J genes are TRBV10-3 and TRBJ2-5; D gene unclear. V was shortened by 0 bases and J by 4 bases, with 12 bases between the two germline ends. CDR1 is ENHRY, CDR2 SYGVKD, per germline. The CDR3 is 15 residues long. The CDR3 coding sequence is TGTGCCATCAGTGAGTCCTGGCAGCCGTCAGAGACCCAGTACTTC. This codes for CAISESWQPSETQYF.

In its sample, this clonotype was seen a few times. This sequence joins TRBV29-1 and TRBJ1-5; no clear D. With 8 bases removed from V and 1 base from J, the gap between germline ends came to 21 bases. This CDR3 spans 16 amino acids. Germline V gene lookup returns CDR1 SQVTM and CDR2 ANQGSEA. Here the CDR3 reads CSPGRAQAISNQPQHF. CDR3 DNA sequence: TGCAGCCCTGGACGGGCTCAGGCCATAAGCAATCAGCCCCAGCATTTT.

The rearrangement uses TRBV5-1 and TRBJ2-7; weak D call: TRBD1 (6 bases). The V and J ends lost 7 bases and 5 bases respectively, with 19 bases between them. The CDR3 is 14 residues long. CDR1 is SGHRS and CDR2 is YFSETQ in the germline V gene. The CDR3: CASSFRQAAHEQYF. CDR3 bases: TGCGCCAGCTCTTTTAGACAGGCGGCCCACGAGCAGTACTTC. Full variable domain (rest looked up from reference TRBV5-1 and TRBJ2-7): KAGVTQTPRYLIKTRGQQVTLSCSPISGHRSVSWYQQTPGQGLQFLFEYFSETQRNKGNFPGRFSGRQFSNSRSEMNVSTLELGDSALYLCASSFRQAAHEQYFGPGTRLTVT.

J is TRBJ2-1 and V is TRBV9, with D possibly matching TRBD2 (5 bases). The CDR3 loop spans 17 amino acids. V shed 1 base and J shed 0 bases, with 14 bases lying between them. Per germline, CDR1 SGDLS and CDR2 YYNGEE. The CDR3 sequence is CASSVRASSSSYNEQFF. In nucleotides, the CDR3 is TGTGCCAGCAGCGTAAGGGCTAGCTCGAGCTCCTACAATGAGCAGTTCTTC.

The chain uses TRBV4-1 and TRBJ2-3; tentatively, D is TRBD1 (6 bases). This CDR3 spans 11 amino acids. Trimming stripped 1 base from V and 14 bases from J, with 10 bases between. From germline, CDR1 is MGHRA and CDR2 YSYEKL. CDR3 in amino acids: CASSQGDTVYF. For the CDR3, the DNA is TGCGCCAGCAGCCAAGGGGACACTGTGTATTTT.

This chain connects TRBV29-1 to TRBJ1-1, with 10 positions matching TRBD1. The CDR3 extends over 15 amino acids. In germline, CDR1 is SQVTM, CDR2 ANQGSEA. V trimming: 6 bases; J trimming: 1 base; junction bases outside the gene matches: 8. DNA of the CDR3: TGCAGCGTACAGGGGACAGGGGTTAAGAACACTGAAGCTTTCTTT. It specifies CSVQGTGVKNTEAFF. Complete variable domain (other parts from reference TRBV29-1 and TRBJ1-1): SAVISQKPSRDICQRGTSLTIQCQVDSQVTMMFWYRQQPGQSLTLIATANQGSEATYESGFVIDKFPISRPNLTFSTLTVSNMSPEDSSIYLCSVQGTGVKNTEAFFGQGTRLTVV.

The sample holds many counts of this clonotype. The V gene is TRBV12-3 or TRBV12-4, the J gene TRBJ1-2; perhaps TRBD1 as D (5 bases). The CDR3 totals 14 residues. V lost 6 bases to trimming and J lost 1 base, with 12 bases between them. Here the CDR3 DNA reads TGTGCCAGCAGAGGACACCACGTTAACTATGGCTACACCTTC. Translated, it gives CASRGHHVNYGYTF.

The chain's CDR3 is CASSPPFRENQPQHF. As DNA, the CDR3 is TGTGCCAGCAGCCCCCCGTTCAGGGAAAATCAGCCCCAGCATTTT. The chain joins TRBV7-8 to TRBJ1-5, with D possibly being TRBD1 (5 bases). The length of the CDR3 is 15 residues. The ends were cut back, 5 bases at V and 4 bases at J, with 15 bases in the middle. Germline V lookup: CDR1 SGHVS, CDR2 FQNEAQ.

The rearrangement joins TRBV4-1 to TRBJ2-5, with D perhaps TRBD1 or TRBD2 (5 bases each). V was shortened by 4 bases and J by 5 bases, with 17 bases between the two germline ends. This CDR3 spans 15 amino acids. Germline CDR1 is MGHRA and CDR2 is YSYEKL. The CDR3 nucleotides are TGCGCCAGCAGCCCCACCGGGACCACCGGGGAGACCCAGTACTTC. It is translated as CASSPTGTTGETQYF.

This clonotype was detected many times. The CDR3 loop reads CASSLRPSSGSSETQYF. In DNA, the CDR3 is TGCGCCAGCAGCTTGCGGCCGTCTAGCGGGAGTTCGGAGACCCAGTACTTC. The V and J genes are TRBV5-1 and TRBJ2-5; 10 nucleotides agree with TRBD2. CDR1 and CDR2 (germline): SGHRS, YFSETQ. This CDR3 region has 17 residues. The V and J ends lost 1 base and 5 bases, in that order; junction bases with no gene match: 11.

V gene TRBV7-9 combines with J gene TRBJ2-2; the D is unclear. The germline V and J ends were trimmed by 2 bases and 1 base, with 14 bases remaining between them. In germline, CDR1 is SEHNR, CDR2 FQNEAQ (reference sequence). This CDR3 has 17 residues. CDR3 in amino acids: CASSLQRLELNTGELFF. In DNA form, the CDR3 reads TGTGCCAGCAGCTTACAACGCCTAGAACTGAACACCGGGGAGCTGTTTTTT.

In the case of this clonotype: A read error may explain this, as a much larger clone is one base away. The chain combines TRBV20-1 with TRBJ1-3; D not resolved. Germline V lookup: CDR1 DFQATT, CDR2 SNEGSKA (reference sequence). This CDR3 spans 17 amino acids. CDR3 sequence (DNA): TGCTGTGCTAGAGATCCCGCCAGGCCGAACTCTGGAAACACCATATATTTT. Its translation: CCARDPARPNSGNTIYF.

This clonotype has just a few counts. The genes are TRBV4-1 and TRBJ2-1; 7 bases are a match to TRBD2. This CDR3 is built from 17 residues. V lost 4 bases, J lost 4 bases, and 13 bases stayed unmatched. Germline-derived CDR1 and CDR2 are MGHRA and YSYEKL. The CDR3 bases are TGCGCCAGCAGCCGCGGGACTACCCAATCTCTGTACAATGAGCAGTTCTTC. It is translated as CASSRGTTQSLYNEQFF.

Ten or more counts support this clonotype. The chain combines TRBV7-2 with TRBJ2-7; no reliable D call. CDR1 and CDR2 from the germline V gene are SGHTA and FQGNSA. V lost 2 bases, J lost 6 bases, and 20 bases lay in between. This CDR3 has 16 residues. CDR3 sequence: CASSLFSRFQTGEQYF. The CDR3 region has the DNA TGTGCCAGCAGCTTATTTAGCCGTTTTCAAACGGGCGAGCAGTACTTC.

The chain carries TRBV5-4 and TRBJ2-2, with a tentative D call TRBD2 (5 bases). The CDR3 covers 19 residues. Germline V gives CDR1 SGHNT, CDR2 YYREEE (reference sequence). V lost 3 bases and J lost 4, with 25 bases in between. CDR3 residues: CASSSNPWLIAGGTGELFF. CDR3 nucleotides: TGTGCCAGCAGCTCTAATCCCTGGCTCATAGCAGGAGGCACCGGGGAGCTGTTTTTT.

This clonotype was observed many times. The chain joins TRBV27 to TRBJ2-5, with 12 bases matching TRBD2. In germline, CDR1 is MNHEY, CDR2 SMNVEV (reference sequence). This CDR3 has 16 amino acids. V trimming: 5 bases; J trimming: 5 bases; junction bases outside the gene matches: 9. The CDR3 reads CASSSKTSGRWETQYF. In nucleotides, the CDR3 is TGTGCCAGCAGTAGCAAGACTAGCGGGAGATGGGAGACCCAGTACTTC.

This clonotype was seen many times. The rearrangement links TRBV10-3 to TRBJ2-5, with D perhaps TRBD1 or TRBD2 (6 bases each). The germline V gene has CDR1 ENHRY and CDR2 SYGVKD. V was trimmed by 4 bases and J by 2 bases, leaving 11 bases between them. This CDR3 is built from 14 residues. The CDR3 protein is CAISGVGGQETQYF. CDR3 in DNA: TGTGCCATCAGTGGGGTAGGGGGGCAAGAGACCCAGTACTTC.

The chain links TRBV11-2 to TRBJ2-6; perhaps TRBD1 as D (5 bases). Germline-derived CDR1 and CDR2 are SGHAT and FQNNGV. The CDR3 runs to 15 residues. V was shortened by 5 bases and J by 0 bases, with 8 bases between the two germline ends. CDR3 bases: TGTGCCAGCAGCATGGGGCTCTCTGGGGCCAACGTCCTGACTTTC. Protein sequence: CASSMGLSGANVLTF.

The table lists this clonotype with a few counts. The chain carries TRBV19 and TRBJ1-5; D remains ambiguous. V was shortened by 1 base and J by 2 bases, with 15 bases between the two germline ends. Germline V gives CDR1 LNHDA, CDR2 SQIVND (reference sequence). CDR3 length: 17 amino acids. CDR3 bases: TGTGCCAGTAGTATAGTTCAATGGGCACTCGGCAATCAGCCCCAGCATTTT. Protein sequence: CASSIVQWALGNQPQHF.

This clonotype was recorded once. The chain is built from TRBV18 and TRBJ1-2, with no clear D. Germline V gene sequence: CDR1 KGHSH, CDR2 LQKENI. V shed 6 bases and J shed 4 bases, with 18 bases lying between them. The CDR3 is 15 amino acids. The CDR3 loop reads CASSPPGPLFYGYTF. The CDR3 DNA follows: TGTGCCAGCTCTCCTCCGGGCCCCCTTTTCTATGGCTACACCTTC.

The table lists this clonotype with a few counts. This chain links TRBV3-1 with TRBJ2-7; D not resolved. CDR3 length: 15 amino acids. Germline V lookup: CDR1 LGHDT, CDR2 YNNKEL (reference sequence). V lost 1 base and J lost 2, with 12 bases in between. CDR3: CASSQGPHPAYEQYF. In DNA, the CDR3 is TGTGCCAGCAGCCAAGGTCCCCATCCAGCCTACGAGCAGTACTTC.

Only a few counts were recorded for this clonotype. This chain joins TRBV27 and TRBJ2-7; D uncertain. Trimming shortened V by 4 bases and J by 7 bases, and 23 bases separated the two germline ends. CDR3 length: 16 amino acids. Germline CDR1 and CDR2: MNHEY and SMNVEV (reference sequence). Here the CDR3 DNA reads TGTGCCAGCAGTTATCGGCCCCTCCAACCCCCGTTGGAGCAGTACTTC. It yields the protein CASSYRPLQPPLEQYF.